This passage covers 3 T cell receptor beta chains from one sample sequenced in a study of shared clonotypes between healthy human individuals (dated by TCRdb to about 2020). The library relied on the immunoSEQ multiplex PCR assay. TCRdb took over this immuneACCESS table, retaining in-frame rearrangements with V and J assigned. Such tables are incomplete; in checked studies, under half of the missing clones stem from an unresolved V gene, and the remainder is unexplained. The sample records about 2,500,000 clones, just over 90% of which are singletons. Together, the top ten hold under 0.15% of the sample. Sequencing input: naive CD4+ T cells sorted from blood. Read against the paper, the sample's cell subset or site label means: CD45RA+ positively selected. The receptors were gathered from a man between 18 and 35 years old in good health.

The chain uses TRBV5-6 and TRBJ1-3; 7 bases match TRBD1. The CDR3 length is 16 residues. Germline V gene lookup returns CDR1 SGHDT and CDR2 YYEEEE. V shed 1 base, J shed 4 bases, and the junction held 8 bases outside the gene matches. The CDR3, as DNA: TGTGCCAGCAGCTTGACGCCGGGACAGCTGGGAAACACCATATATTTT. Amino acid sequence: CASSLTPGQLGNTIYF. The complete variable domain, with remaining parts taken from reference TRBV5-6 and TRBJ1-3, reads DAGVTQSPTHLIKTRGQQVTLRCSPKSGHDTVSWYQQALGQGPQFIFQYYEEEERQRGNFPDRFSGHQFPNYSSELNVNALLLGDSALYLCASSLTPGQLGNTIYFGEGSWLTVV.

Details on this clone: Other DNA sequences in this sample translate to the same CDR3. V usage is TRBV5-4 and J usage is TRBJ1-2; D is unclear. CDR3 size: 14 residues. Trimming stripped 4 bases from V and 3 bases from J, with 13 bases between. Per the germline V gene, CDR1 is SGHNT and CDR2 is YYREEE (reference sequence). This CDR3 reads CASSLAGLDYGYTF. The CDR3 coding sequence is TGTGCCAGCAGCCTGGCCGGTTTGGACTATGGCTACACCTTC.

V is TRBV6-5 and J is TRBJ1-3; no firm D call. CDR1 is MNHEY, CDR2 SVGAGI, per germline. The V end lost 1 base, the J end lost 4 bases, and 11 bases lay between the germline ends. The CDR3 covers 15 residues. The CDR3 region has the DNA TGTGCCAGCAGTTACTTCTCGGGCCAGGGAAACACCATATATTTT. Amino acid sequence: CASSYFSGQGNTIYF.